These T cell receptor beta chains were read from a single sample in a study of blood T cell repertoires in COVID-19. Clones were sequenced by immunoSEQ multiplex PCR, and TCRdb holds only the in-frame ones, with some missing. The sample comprises over 100,000 clones, about 87% of which are singletons, and around 6.7% rests with the top ten. Sequences were obtained from peripheral blood. Receptors originate from a woman aged 45 to 65 with acute or convalescent COVID-19. The conserved cysteine and the conserved F or W are not part of the CDR3 here. The order of the fields is D gene, V gene, J gene, CDR3 protein. A D gene is named only where the DNA matches it firmly.

D: TRBD2; V: TRBV7-3; J: TRBJ2-3; CDR3: ASSTGLAGGTDTQY
D: TRBD1; V: TRBV20-1; J: TRBJ1-2; CDR3: SASNPGTGRGGYT
D: NA; V: TRBV10-3; J: TRBJ2-1; CDR3: AISDLNEQF
D: NA; V: TRBV5-1; J: TRBJ1-2; CDR3: ASSLGGQNYGYT
D: NA; V: TRBV24-1; J: TRBJ2-3; CDR3: ATSDFSTRGTDTQY
D: NA; V: TRBV2; J: TRBJ1-4; CDR3: ASNGRGMGTNEKLF
D: TRBD1; V: TRBV7-2; J: TRBJ2-1; CDR3: ASRRDRGAYNEQF
D: NA; V: TRBV6-4; J: TRBJ2-6; CDR3: ASSDSSHSGANVLT
D: NA; V: TRBV11-1; J: TRBJ2-5; CDR3: ASSRGGTQETQY
D: NA; V: TRBV6-1; J: TRBJ1-3; CDR3: ASSEKGYGNTIY
D: NA; V: TRBV6-6; J: TRBJ1-1; CDR3: ASSYSSRVGDTEAF
D: NA; V: TRBV7-6; J: TRBJ2-3; CDR3: ASSLGLRGPTIQDTQY
D: NA; V: TRBV6-5; J: TRBJ1-6; CDR3: ASREEQIYNSPLH
D: TRBD1; V: TRBV6-5; J: TRBJ1-2; CDR3: ASSLTGRPYGYT
D: NA; V: TRBV18; J: TRBJ2-5; CDR3: ASSPTTGLQETQY
D: NA; V: TRBV27; J: TRBJ1-1; CDR3: ASSFVRDTEAF
D: NA; V: TRBV30; J: TRBJ1-6; CDR3: AWGVSLNSPLH
D: NA; V: TRBV29-1; J: TRBJ1-2; CDR3: SARGGENYGYT
D: TRBD2; V: TRBV2; J: TRBJ2-1; CDR3: ASSRSGGGADPNNEQF
D: NA; V: TRBV6-5; J: TRBJ2-6; CDR3: ASKRQVANVLT
D: TRBD1; V: TRBV6-4; J: TRBJ2-1; CDR3: ASSGGTGHSYNEQF
D: TRBD2; V: TRBV11-2; J: TRBJ2-2; CDR3: ASSSDGRAGGRAGELF
D: NA; V: TRBV10-3; J: TRBJ2-7; CDR3: AISESARGNSYEQY
D: TRBD1; V: TRBV5-1; J: TRBJ2-1; CDR3: ASSWDRQNEQF
D: TRBD1; V: TRBV5-1; J: TRBJ2-3; CDR3: ASSSQGDTQY
D: TRBD1; V: TRBV7-9; J: TRBJ1-5; CDR3: ASSWGQTNNQPQH
D: TRBD1; V: TRBV6-5; J: TRBJ2-1; CDR3: ASSPDRGGNEQF
D: TRBD1; V: TRBV5-6; J: TRBJ1-6; CDR3: ASSLAGQPQALH
D: NA; V: TRBV5-1; J: TRBJ1-1; CDR3: ASSLVPGAYTEAF
D: TRBD2; V: TRBV30; J: TRBJ2-7; CDR3: AWTEGGRLYEQY
D: NA; V: TRBV30; J: TRBJ1-2; CDR3: AWSSQAGDYGYT
D: NA; V: TRBV5-5; J: TRBJ1-2; CDR3: ASSYSSEGGRYGYT
D: TRBD1; V: TRBV19; J: TRBJ2-7; CDR3: ASSPWRPGQRYEQY
D: NA; V: TRBV5-1; J: TRBJ1-4; CDR3: ASSLGSSNEKLF
D: NA; V: TRBV4-1; J: TRBJ1-4; CDR3: ASSQVGGSPSNEKLF
D: TRBD1; V: TRBV30; J: TRBJ1-2; CDR3: ACSFGGTGGYYGYT
D: NA; V: TRBV12-3/TRBV12-4; J: TRBJ1-1; CDR3: ASSALTGSAF
D: NA; V: TRBV27; J: TRBJ1-2; CDR3: ASSPYRANYGYT
D: NA; V: TRBV18; J: TRBJ1-3; CDR3: ASSPLKGAGNTIY
D: TRBD1; V: TRBV9; J: TRBJ1-3; CDR3: ASSDQGVAGNTIY
D: NA; V: TRBV6-5; J: TRBJ1-6; CDR3: ASSYARGNNSPLH
D: NA; V: TRBV5-5; J: TRBJ1-2; CDR3: ASRSTGGDYGYT
D: NA; V: TRBV19; J: TRBJ1-5; CDR3: ASSSRVGYNQPQH
D: NA; V: TRBV21-1; J: TRBJ1-2; CDR3: ASSKVVESSYGYT
D: NA; V: TRBV28; J: TRBJ1-1; CDR3: ASSTLTVNTEAF
D: TRBD1; V: TRBV10-3; J: TRBJ1-1; CDR3: AISENKGQGNFMNTEAF
D: NA; V: TRBV5-1; J: TRBJ1-1; CDR3: ASSLGGLRTEAF
D: TRBD1; V: TRBV4-2; J: TRBJ2-5; CDR3: ASSQARGRSETQY
D: TRBD1; V: TRBV19; J: TRBJ1-2; CDR3: ASSDRGVKGYT
D: TRBD2; V: TRBV19; J: TRBJ2-3; CDR3: ASKAGGGTDTQY
D: TRBD1; V: TRBV5-1; J: TRBJ2-7; CDR3: ASSLASGTGRDEQY
D: TRBD1; V: TRBV4-1; J: TRBJ2-7; CDR3: ASSQDWGQSIYEQY
D: NA; V: TRBV2; J: TRBJ1-1; CDR3: ASSEGRYEAF
D: NA; V: TRBV5-6; J: TRBJ1-2; CDR3: ASSRQVNYGYT
D: NA; V: TRBV3-1/TRBV3-2; J: TRBJ1-1; CDR3: ASSQGGRGNTEAF
D: NA; V: TRBV28; J: TRBJ1-2; CDR3: ASSHDRKGSGYT
D: NA; V: TRBV27; J: TRBJ2-1; CDR3: ASSPRRRGLIFTHNEQF
D: TRBD1; V: TRBV2; J: TRBJ1-2; CDR3: ASSGQGGGYT
D: NA; V: TRBV11-2; J: TRBJ1-1; CDR3: ASSFRQAMNTEAF